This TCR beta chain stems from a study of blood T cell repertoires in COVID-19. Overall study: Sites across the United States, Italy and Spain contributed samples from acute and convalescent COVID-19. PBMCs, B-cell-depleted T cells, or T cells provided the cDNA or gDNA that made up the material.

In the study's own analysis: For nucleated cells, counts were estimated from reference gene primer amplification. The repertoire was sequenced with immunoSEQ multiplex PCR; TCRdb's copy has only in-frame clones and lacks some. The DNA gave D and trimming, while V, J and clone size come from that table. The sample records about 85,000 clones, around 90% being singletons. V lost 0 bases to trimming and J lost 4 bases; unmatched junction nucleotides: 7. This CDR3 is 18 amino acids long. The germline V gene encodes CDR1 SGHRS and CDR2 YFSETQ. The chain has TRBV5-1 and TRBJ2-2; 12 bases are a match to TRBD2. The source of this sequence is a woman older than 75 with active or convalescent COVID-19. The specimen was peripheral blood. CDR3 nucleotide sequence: TGCGCCAGCAGCTTGGGCGCTAGCGGGAGGGCCTCCACCGGGGAGCTGTTTTTT. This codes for CASSLGASGRASTGELFF.